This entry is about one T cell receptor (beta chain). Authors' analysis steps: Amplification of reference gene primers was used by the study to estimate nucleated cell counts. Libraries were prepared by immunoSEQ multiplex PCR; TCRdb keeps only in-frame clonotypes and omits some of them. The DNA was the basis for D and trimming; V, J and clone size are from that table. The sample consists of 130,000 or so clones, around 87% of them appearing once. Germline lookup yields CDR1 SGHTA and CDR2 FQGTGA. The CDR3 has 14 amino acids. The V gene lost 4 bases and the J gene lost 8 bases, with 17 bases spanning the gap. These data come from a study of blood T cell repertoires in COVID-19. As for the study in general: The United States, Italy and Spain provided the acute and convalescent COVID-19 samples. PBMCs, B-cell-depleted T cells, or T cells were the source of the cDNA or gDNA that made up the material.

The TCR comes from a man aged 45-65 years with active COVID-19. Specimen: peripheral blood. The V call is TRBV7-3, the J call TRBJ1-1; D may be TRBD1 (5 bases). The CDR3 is CASSSGAGNREAFF. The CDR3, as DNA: TGTGCCAGCAGCTCTGGGGCGGGAAATCGGGAAGCTTTCTTT.